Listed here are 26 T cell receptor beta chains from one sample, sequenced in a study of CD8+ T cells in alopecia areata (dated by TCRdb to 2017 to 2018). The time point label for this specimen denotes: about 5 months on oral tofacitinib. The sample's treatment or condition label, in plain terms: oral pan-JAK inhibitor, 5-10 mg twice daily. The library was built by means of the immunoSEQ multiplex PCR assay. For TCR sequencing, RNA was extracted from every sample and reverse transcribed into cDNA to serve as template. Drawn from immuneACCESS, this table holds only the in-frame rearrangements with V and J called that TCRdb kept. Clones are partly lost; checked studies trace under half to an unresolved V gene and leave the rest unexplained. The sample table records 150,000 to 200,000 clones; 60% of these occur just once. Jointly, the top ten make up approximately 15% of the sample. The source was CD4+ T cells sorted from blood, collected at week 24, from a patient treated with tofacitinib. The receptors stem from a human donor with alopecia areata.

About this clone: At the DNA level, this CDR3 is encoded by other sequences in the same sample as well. In DNA form, the CDR3 reads TGCGCCAGCAGCTACCAAGAGACCCAGTACTTC. Translated: CASSYQETQYF. The J gene is TRBJ2-5, the V gene TRBV5-1, with unresolved D. V gave up 3 bases and J gave up 0 bases, with 0 bases separating them. CDR3 size: 11 residues. CDR1 is SGHRS, CDR2 YFSETQ, per germline.

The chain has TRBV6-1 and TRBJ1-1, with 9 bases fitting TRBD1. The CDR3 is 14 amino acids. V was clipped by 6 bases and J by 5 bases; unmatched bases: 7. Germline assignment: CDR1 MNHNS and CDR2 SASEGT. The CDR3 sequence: CASRGTGSRTEAFF. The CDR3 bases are TGTGCCAGCAGGGGGACAGGGTCGAGGACTGAAGCTTTCTTT.

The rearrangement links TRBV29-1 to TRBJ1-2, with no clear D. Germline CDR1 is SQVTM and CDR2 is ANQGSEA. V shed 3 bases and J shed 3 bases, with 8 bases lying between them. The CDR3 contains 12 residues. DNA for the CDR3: TGCAGCGTTGATGATCCGTACTATGGCTACACCTTC. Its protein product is CSVDDPYYGYTF.

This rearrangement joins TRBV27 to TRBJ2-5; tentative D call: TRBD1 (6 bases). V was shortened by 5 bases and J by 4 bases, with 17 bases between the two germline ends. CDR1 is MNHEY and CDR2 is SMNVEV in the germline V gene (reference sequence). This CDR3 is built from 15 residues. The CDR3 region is CASSTRDTGSETQYF. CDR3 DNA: TGTGCCAGCAGTACCAGGGACACAGGATCAGAGACCCAGTACTTC.

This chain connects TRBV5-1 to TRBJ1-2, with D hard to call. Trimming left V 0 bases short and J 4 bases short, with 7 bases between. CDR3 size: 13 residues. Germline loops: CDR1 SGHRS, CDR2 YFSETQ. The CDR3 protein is CASSLDTSYGYTF. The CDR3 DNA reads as TGCGCCAGCAGCTTGGATACCTCCTATGGCTACACCTTC.

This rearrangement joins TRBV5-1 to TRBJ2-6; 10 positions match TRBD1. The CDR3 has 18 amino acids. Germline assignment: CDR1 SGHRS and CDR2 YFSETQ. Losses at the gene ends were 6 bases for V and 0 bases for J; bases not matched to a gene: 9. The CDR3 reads CASTPAWTGGSGANVLTF. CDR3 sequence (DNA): TGCGCCAGCACCCCTGCCTGGACAGGGGGCTCTGGGGCCAACGTCCTGACTTTC. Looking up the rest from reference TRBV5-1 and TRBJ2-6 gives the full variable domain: KAGVTQTPRYLIKTRGQQVTLSCSPISGHRSVSWYQQTPGQGLQFLFEYFSETQRNKGNFPGRFSGRQFSNSRSEMNVSTLELGDSALYLCASTPAWTGGSGANVLTFGAGSRLTVL.

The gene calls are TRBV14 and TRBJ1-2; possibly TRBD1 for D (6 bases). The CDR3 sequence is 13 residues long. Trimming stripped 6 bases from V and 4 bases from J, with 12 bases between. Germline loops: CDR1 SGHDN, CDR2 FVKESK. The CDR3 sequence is CASSAGQSYGYTF. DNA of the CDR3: TGTGCCAGCAGTGCCGGACAGTCCTATGGCTACACCTTC.

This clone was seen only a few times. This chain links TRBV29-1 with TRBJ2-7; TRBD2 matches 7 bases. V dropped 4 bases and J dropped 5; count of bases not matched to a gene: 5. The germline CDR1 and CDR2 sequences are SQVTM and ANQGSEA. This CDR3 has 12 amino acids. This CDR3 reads CSVVGGYDEQYF. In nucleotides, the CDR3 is TGCAGCGTTGTCGGGGGGTACGACGAGCAGTACTTC.

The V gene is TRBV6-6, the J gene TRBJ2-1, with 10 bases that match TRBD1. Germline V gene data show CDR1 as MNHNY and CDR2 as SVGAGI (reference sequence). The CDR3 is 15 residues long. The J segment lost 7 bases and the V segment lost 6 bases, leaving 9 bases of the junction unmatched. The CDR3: CASSPRDRGDNEQFF. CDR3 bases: TGTGCCAGCAGCCCCCGGGACAGGGGTGATAATGAGCAGTTCTTC.

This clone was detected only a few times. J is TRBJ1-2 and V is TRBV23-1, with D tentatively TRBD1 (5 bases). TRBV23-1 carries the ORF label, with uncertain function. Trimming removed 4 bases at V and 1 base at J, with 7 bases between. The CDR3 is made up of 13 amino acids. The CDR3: CASSLDNNYGYTF. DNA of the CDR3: TGCGCCAGCAGTCTGGACAATAACTATGGCTACACCTTC.

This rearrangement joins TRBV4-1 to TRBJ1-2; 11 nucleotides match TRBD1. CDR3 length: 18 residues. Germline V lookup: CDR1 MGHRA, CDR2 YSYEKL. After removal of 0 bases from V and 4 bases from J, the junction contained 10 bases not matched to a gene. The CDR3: CASSQDPPDRGQVYGYTF. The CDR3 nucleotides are TGCGCCAGCAGCCAAGATCCACCGGACAGGGGGCAGGTCTATGGCTACACCTTC.

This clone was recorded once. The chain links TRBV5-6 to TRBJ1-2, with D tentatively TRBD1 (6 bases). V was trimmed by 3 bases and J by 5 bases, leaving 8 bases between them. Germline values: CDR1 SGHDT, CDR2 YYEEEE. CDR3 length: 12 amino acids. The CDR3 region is CASSYREYGYTF. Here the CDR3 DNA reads TGTGCCAGCAGCTACAGGGAATATGGCTACACCTTC.

CDR3 in DNA: TGTGCCATCACATCACAGATTCAAGAGACCCAGTACTTC. Protein sequence: CAITSQIQETQYF. The chain has TRBV10-3 and TRBJ2-5; no clear D gene. V was clipped by 7 bases and J by 2 bases, with 11 bases between them. CDR3 size: 13 residues. Germline V CDR1 and CDR2: ENHRY, SYGVKD.

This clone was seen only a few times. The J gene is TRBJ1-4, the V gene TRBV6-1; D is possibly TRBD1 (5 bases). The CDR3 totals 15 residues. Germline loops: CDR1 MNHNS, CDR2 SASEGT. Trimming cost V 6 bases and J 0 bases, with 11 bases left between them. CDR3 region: CASRRDGATNEKLFF. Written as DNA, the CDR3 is TGTGCCAGCAGACGGGACGGAGCAACTAATGAAAAACTGTTTTTT.

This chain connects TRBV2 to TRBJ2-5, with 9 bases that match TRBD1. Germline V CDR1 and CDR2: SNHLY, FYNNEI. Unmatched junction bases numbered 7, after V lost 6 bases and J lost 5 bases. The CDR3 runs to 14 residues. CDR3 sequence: CASSTTGGMETQYF. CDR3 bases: TGTGCCAGCAGCACCACAGGGGGCATGGAGACCCAGTACTTC.

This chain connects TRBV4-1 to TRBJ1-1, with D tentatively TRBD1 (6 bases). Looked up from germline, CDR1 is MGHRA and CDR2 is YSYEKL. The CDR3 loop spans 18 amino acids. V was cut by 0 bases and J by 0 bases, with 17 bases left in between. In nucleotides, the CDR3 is TGCGCCAGCAGCCAAGATCTGTTTAGGGGGTCCATGAACACTGAAGCTTTCTTT. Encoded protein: CASSQDLFRGSMNTEAFF.

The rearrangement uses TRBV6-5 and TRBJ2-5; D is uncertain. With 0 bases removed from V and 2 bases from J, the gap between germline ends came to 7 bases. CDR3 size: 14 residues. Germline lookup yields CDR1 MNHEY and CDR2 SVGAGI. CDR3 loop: CASSYSARQETQYF. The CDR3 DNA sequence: TGTGCCAGCAGTTACTCAGCCCGGCAAGAGACCCAGTACTTC.

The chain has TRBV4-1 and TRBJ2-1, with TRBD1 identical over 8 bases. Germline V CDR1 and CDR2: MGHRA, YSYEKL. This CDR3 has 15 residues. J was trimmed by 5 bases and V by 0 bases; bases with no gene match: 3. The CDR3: CASSQDRGRNNEQFF. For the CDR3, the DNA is TGCGCCAGCAGCCAAGACAGGGGGCGAAACAATGAGCAGTTCTTC.

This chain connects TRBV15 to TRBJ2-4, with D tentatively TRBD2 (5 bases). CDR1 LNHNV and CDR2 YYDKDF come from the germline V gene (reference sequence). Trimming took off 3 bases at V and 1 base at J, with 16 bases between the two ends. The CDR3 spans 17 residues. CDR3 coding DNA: TGTGCCACCAGCAGGCCCCTCGGAGGCCGCGCCAAAAACATTCAGTACTTC. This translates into CATSRPLGGRAKNIQYF. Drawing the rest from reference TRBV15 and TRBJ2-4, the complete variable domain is DAMVIQNPRYQVTQFGKPVTLSCSQTLNHNVMYWYQQKSSQAPKLLFHYYDKDFNNEADTPDNFQSRRPNTSFCFLDIRSPGLGDTAMYLCATSRPLGGRAKNIQYFGAGTRLSVL.

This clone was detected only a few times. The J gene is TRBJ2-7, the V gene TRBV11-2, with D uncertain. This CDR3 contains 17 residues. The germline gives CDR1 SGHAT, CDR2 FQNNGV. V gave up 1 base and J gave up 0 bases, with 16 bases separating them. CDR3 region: CASSLVISPTSSYEQYF. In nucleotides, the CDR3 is TGTGCCAGCAGCTTAGTAATATCGCCCACGAGCTCCTACGAGCAGTACTTC.

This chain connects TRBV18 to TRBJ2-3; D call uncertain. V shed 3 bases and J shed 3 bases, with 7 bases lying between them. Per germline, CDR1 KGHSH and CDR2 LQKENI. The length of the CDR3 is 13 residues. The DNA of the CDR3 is TGTGCCAGCTCACCCCCTGGGACAGATACGCAGTATTTT. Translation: CASSPPGTDTQYF.

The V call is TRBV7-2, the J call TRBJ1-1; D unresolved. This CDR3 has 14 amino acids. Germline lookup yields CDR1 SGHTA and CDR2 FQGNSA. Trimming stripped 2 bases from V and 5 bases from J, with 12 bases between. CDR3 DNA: TGTGCCAGCAGCTTATTCATGAGACAAACTGAAGCTTTCTTT. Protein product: CASSLFMRQTEAFF.

The CDR3, as DNA: TGCGCCAGCAGCCAAGATGGCAGGACTACGAGCCAGTACTTC. Its protein product is CASSQDGRTTSQYF. The rearrangement links TRBV4-1 to TRBJ2-7; perhaps TRBD2 as D (6 bases). The germline V and J ends were trimmed by 0 bases and 10 bases, with 16 bases remaining between them. This CDR3 comprises 14 residues. CDR1 and CDR2 (germline): MGHRA, YSYEKL.

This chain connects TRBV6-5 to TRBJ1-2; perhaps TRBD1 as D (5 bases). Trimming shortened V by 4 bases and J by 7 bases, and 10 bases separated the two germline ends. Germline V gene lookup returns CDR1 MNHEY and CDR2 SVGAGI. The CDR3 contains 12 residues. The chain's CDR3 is CASSSIGGGYTF. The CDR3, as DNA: TGTGCCAGCAGTTCCATCGGGGGTGGCTACACCTTC.

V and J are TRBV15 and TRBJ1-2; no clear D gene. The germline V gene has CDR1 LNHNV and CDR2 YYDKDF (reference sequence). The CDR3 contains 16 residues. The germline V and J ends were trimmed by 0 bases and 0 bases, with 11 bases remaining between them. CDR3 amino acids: CATSRDLSRTNYGYTF. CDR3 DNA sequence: TGTGCCACCAGCAGAGATCTAAGCCGAACTAACTATGGCTACACCTTC.

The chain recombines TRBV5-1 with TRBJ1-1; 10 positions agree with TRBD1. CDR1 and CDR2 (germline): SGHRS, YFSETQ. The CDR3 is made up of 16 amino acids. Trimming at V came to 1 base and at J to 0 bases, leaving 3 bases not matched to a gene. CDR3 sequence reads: CASSLMTGGVNTEAFF. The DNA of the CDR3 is TGCGCCAGCAGCTTGATGACAGGGGGCGTGAACACTGAAGCTTTCTTT.